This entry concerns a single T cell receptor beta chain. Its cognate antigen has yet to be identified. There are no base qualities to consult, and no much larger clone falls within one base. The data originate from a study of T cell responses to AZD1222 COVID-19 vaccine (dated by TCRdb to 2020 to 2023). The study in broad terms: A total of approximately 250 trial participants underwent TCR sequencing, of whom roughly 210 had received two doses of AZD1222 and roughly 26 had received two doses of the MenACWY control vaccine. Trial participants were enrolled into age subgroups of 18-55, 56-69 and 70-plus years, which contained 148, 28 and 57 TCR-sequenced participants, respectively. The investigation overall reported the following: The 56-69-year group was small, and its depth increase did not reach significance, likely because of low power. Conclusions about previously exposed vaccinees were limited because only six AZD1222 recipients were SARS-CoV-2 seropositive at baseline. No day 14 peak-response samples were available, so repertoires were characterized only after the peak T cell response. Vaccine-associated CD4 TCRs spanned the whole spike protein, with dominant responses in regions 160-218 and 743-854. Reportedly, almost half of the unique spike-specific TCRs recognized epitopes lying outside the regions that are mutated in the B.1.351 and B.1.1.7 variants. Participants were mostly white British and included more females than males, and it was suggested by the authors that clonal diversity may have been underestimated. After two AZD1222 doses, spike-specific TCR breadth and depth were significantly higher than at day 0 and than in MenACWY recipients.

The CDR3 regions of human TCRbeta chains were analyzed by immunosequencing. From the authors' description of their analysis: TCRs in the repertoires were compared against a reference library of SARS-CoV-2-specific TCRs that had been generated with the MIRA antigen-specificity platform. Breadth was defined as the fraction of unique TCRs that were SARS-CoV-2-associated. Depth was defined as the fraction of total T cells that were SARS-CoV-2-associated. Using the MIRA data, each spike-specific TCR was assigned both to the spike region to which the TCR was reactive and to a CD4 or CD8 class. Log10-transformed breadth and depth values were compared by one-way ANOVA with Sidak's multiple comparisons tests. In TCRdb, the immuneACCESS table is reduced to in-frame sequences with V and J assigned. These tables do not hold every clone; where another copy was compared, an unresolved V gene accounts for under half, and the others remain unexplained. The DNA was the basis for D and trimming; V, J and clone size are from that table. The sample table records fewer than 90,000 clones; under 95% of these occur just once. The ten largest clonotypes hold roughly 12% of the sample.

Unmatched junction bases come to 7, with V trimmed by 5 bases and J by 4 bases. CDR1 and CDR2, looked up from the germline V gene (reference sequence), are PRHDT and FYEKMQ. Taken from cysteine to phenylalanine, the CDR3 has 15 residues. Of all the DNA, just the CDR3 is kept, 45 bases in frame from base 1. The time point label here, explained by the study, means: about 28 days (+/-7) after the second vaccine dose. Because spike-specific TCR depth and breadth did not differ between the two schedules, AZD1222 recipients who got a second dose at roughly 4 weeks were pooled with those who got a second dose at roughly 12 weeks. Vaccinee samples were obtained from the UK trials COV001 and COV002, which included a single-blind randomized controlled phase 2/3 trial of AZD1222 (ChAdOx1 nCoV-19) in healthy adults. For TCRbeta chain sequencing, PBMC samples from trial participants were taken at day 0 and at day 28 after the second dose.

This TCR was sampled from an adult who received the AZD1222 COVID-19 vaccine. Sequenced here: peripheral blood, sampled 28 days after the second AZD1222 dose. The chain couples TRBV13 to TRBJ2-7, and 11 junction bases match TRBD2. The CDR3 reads CASSITSGSWYEQYF. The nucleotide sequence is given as TGTGCCAGCAGCATTACTAGCGGGAGTTGGTACGAGCAGTACTTC.